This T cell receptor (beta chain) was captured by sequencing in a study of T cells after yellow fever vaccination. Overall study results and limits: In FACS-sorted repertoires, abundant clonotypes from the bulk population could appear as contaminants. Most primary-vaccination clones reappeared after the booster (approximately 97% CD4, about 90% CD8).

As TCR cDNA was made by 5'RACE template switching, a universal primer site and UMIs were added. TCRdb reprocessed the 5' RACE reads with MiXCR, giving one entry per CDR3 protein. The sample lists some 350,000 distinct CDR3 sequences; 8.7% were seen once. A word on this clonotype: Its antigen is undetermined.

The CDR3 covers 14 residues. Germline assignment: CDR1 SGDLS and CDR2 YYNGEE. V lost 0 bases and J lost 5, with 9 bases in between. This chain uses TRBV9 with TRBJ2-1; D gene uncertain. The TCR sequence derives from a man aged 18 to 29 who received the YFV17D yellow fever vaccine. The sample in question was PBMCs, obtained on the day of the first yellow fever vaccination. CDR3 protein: CASSVGGLNNEQFF. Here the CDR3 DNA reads TGTGCCAGCAGCGTAGGCGGTCTAAACAATGAGCAGTTCTTC.